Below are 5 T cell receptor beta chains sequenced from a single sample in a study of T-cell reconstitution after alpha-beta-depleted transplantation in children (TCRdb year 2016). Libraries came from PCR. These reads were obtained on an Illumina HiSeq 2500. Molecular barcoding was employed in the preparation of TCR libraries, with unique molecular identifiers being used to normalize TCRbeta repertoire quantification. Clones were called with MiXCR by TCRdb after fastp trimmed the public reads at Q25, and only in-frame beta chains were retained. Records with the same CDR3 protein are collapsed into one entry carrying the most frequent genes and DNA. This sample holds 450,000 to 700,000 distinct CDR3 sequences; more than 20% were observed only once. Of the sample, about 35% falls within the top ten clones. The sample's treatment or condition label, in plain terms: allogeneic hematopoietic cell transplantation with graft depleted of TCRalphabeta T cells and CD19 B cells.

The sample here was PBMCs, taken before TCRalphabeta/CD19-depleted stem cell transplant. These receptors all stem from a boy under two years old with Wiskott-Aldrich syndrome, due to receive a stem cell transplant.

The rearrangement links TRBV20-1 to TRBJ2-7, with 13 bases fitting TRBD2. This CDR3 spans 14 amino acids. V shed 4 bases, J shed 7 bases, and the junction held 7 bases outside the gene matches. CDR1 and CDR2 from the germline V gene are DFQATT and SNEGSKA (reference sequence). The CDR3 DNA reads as TGCAGTGCTACGAGGACTAGCGGGAGTAGTGAGCAGTACTTC. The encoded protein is CSATRTSGSSEQYF.

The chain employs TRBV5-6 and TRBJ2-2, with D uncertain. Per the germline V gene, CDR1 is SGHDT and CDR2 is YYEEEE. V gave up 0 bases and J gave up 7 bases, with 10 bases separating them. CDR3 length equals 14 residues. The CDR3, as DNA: TGTGCCAGCAGCTTGGACTTGGCCGGCGGGGAGCTGTTTTTT. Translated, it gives CASSLDLAGGELFF.

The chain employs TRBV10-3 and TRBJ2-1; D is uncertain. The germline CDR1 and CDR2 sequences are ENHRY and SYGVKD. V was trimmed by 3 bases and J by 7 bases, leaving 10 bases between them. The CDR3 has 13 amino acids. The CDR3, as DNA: TGTGCCATCAGTGAAATACTTTCGAATGAGCAGTTCTTC. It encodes CAISEILSNEQFF.

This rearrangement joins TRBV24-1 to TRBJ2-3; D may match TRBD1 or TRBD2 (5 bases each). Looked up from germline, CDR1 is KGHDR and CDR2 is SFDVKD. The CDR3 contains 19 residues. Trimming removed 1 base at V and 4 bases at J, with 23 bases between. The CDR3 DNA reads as TGTGCCACCAGTGATTTCGGGAATACTAGGCGCGCAGGGTCAGATACGCAGTATTTT. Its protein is CATSDFGNTRRAGSDTQYF.

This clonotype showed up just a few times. CDR3: CASSFTGAGTEAFF. CDR3 nucleotide sequence: TGTGCCAGCAGTTTTACAGGGGCAGGCACTGAAGCTTTCTTT. The rearrangement joins TRBV27 to TRBJ1-1; 7 nucleotides align to TRBD1. The CDR3 spans 14 residues. The J segment lost 4 bases and the V segment lost 3 bases, leaving 5 bases of the junction unmatched. Germline CDR1 is MNHEY and CDR2 is SMNVEV (reference sequence).